Shown below are 29 T cell receptor beta chains from a single sample sequenced in a study of blood T cell repertoires in COVID-19. Using immunoSEQ multiplex PCR, the repertoire was profiled, and TCRdb retains in-frame clones only, with some absent. The data hold over 200,000 clones, with 70% to 90% observed a single time. Specimen: PBMCs or T cells enriched from blood (not recorded which). Receptors were obtained from a young man who had recovered from COVID-19.

V usage is TRBV30 and J usage is TRBJ1-1, with 7 nucleotides matching TRBD1. V lost 7 bases, J lost 1 base, and 6 bases stayed unmatched. Germline values: CDR1 GTSNPN, CDR2 SVGIG (reference sequence). This CDR3 has 13 amino acids. The CDR3 DNA sequence: TGTGCCTTCGACAGGGCCCAGAACACTGAAGCTTTCTTT. This translates into CAFDRAQNTEAFF.

The sample holds one count of this clone. The chain has TRBV4-1 and TRBJ2-2, with 11 bases matching TRBD1. Germline CDR1 is MGHRA and CDR2 is YSYEKL. The CDR3 totals 16 residues. V was clipped by 4 bases and J by 6 bases; unmatched bases: 7. The CDR3 coding sequence is TGCGCCAGCAGCCGAGGACCGGGACAGGGGGCCGGGGAGCTGTTTTTT. This encodes CASSRGPGQGAGELFF.

The gene calls are TRBV9 and TRBJ1-1, with 7 bases that match TRBD1. Germline assignment: CDR1 SGDLS and CDR2 YYNGEE. This CDR3 has 15 amino acids. J gave up 0 bases and V 0 bases, and 2 bases lay outside the gene matches. CDR3 amino acids: CASSVEGTVNTEAFF. The CDR3 DNA follows: TGTGCCAGCAGCGTAGAGGGGACAGTGAACACTGAAGCTTTCTTT.

The chain carries TRBV25-1 and TRBJ2-5; D uncertain. This CDR3 has 13 residues. Germline V gene lookup returns CDR1 MGHDK and CDR2 SYGVNS. The germline V and J ends were trimmed by 2 bases and 7 bases, with 11 bases remaining between them. The DNA for the CDR3 is TGTGCCAGCAGTGAACGGCGGTCTGGGACCCAGTACTTC. It yields the protein CASSERRSGTQYF.

The V call is TRBV5-1, the J call TRBJ2-7; TRBD2 matches at 11 bases. V was pared by 6 bases and J by 0 bases, with 2 bases of the junction left unmatched. The CDR3 totals 14 residues. The germline V gene has CDR1 SGHRS and CDR2 YFSETQ. The CDR3 sequence is CASKTSGDSYEQYF. CDR3 sequence (DNA): TGCGCCAGCAAGACTAGCGGGGACTCCTACGAGCAGTACTTC.

The sample holds a few counts of this clone. In nucleotides, the CDR3 is TGTGCCAGCGTCGGGACAGGGGTTGGGGAGCAGTTCTTC. This translates into CASVGTGVGEQFF. V gene TRBV2 combines with J gene TRBJ2-1, with TRBD1 matching 10 bases. J was trimmed by 10 bases and V by 8 bases; bases with no gene match: 8. This CDR3 is 13 amino acids long. Germline loops: CDR1 SNHLY, CDR2 FYNNEI.

The V call is TRBV27, the J call TRBJ2-7; D unresolved. V lost 2 bases, J lost 2 bases, and 10 bases lay in between. The germline V gene encodes CDR1 MNHEY and CDR2 SMNVEV (reference sequence). There are 14 residues in the CDR3. DNA for the CDR3: TGTGCCAGCAGTTTAGTTGGCAAAGCCTACGAGCAGTACTTC. It encodes CASSLVGKAYEQYF.

The CDR3 nucleotides are TGTGCCAGCAGCTCCGGGGGTGGGAACCCGATCTACGAGCAGTACTTC. Translated, it gives CASSSGGGNPIYEQYF. The chain uses TRBV7-6 and TRBJ2-7, with D perhaps matching TRBD2 (6 bases). The CDR3 runs to 16 residues. Germline-derived CDR1 and CDR2 are SGHVS and FNYEAQ. V gave up 4 bases and J gave up 3 bases, with 19 bases separating them.

The rearrangement links TRBV11-2 to TRBJ2-5; D uncertain. This CDR3 contains 14 residues. CDR1 SGHAT and CDR2 FQNNGV come from the germline V gene. Between the trimmed V and J ends, which lost 3 bases and 0 bases, there was a span of 8 bases. CDR3 residues: CASSFSLYQETQYF. The CDR3 DNA sequence: TGTGCCAGCAGCTTCTCTCTCTACCAAGAGACCCAGTACTTC. The full variable domain, its missing parts supplied by reference TRBV11-2 and TRBJ2-5, is EAGVAQSPRYKIIEKRQSVAFWCNPISGHATLYWYQQILGQGPKLLIQFQNNGVVDDSQLPKDRFSAERLKGVDSTLKIQPAKLEDSAVYLCASSFSLYQETQYFGPGTRLLVL.

V and J are TRBV30 and TRBJ1-2; tentative D call: TRBD1 (6 bases). Trimming left V 5 bases short and J 3 bases short, with 13 bases between. This CDR3 spans 13 amino acids. The V gene's germline CDR1 is GTSNPN and CDR2 SVGIG (reference sequence). CDR3 sequence: CAWSSRTDYGYTF. Written as DNA, the CDR3 is TGTGCCTGGTCCAGCCGGACAGACTATGGCTACACCTTC.

The chain carries TRBV9 and TRBJ2-1; the match to TRBD2 covers 10 bases. The V gene end was trimmed by 4 bases and the J gene end by 4 bases; junction bases not matched to a gene: 5. Germline CDR1 SGDLS, CDR2 YYNGEE. The CDR3 consists of 15 residues. The CDR3 loop reads CASSKTSGIYNEQFF. The DNA of the CDR3 is TGTGCCAGCAGCAAAACTAGCGGGATTTACAATGAGCAGTTCTTC.

The chain carries TRBV3-1 (or the pseudogene TRBV3-2) and TRBJ2-2; D is possibly TRBD1 (5 bases). The V end was cut by 4 bases, the J end by 2 bases, with 8 bases between. This CDR3 comprises 14 residues. The germline gives CDR1 LGHDT, CDR2 YNNKEL (reference sequence). CDR3 sequence: CASSRQFNTGELFF. CDR3 nucleotides: TGTGCCAGCAGCCGACAGTTTAACACCGGGGAGCTGTTTTTT.

This clone was found once. The chain couples TRBV27 to TRBJ2-7; tentative D call: TRBD2 (5 bases). The CDR3 is 14 amino acids. The germline CDR1 and CDR2 sequences are MNHEY and SMNVEV (reference sequence). Deletions cut 5 bases from V and 3 bases from J, with 14 bases between. CDR3 region: CASSLLPEDYEQYF. CDR3 coding DNA: TGTGCCAGCAGTCTCCTTCCGGAGGACTACGAGCAGTACTTC.

The rearrangement uses TRBV11-2 and TRBJ1-6, with D perhaps matching TRBD1 (5 bases). The germline V gene has CDR1 SGHAT and CDR2 FQNNGV. The CDR3 runs to 15 residues. Trimming cost V 8 bases and J 6 bases, with 17 bases left between them. This chain's CDR3 is CASGPTVPANSPLHF. The CDR3 DNA reads TGTGCCAGCGGACCGACAGTGCCCGCTAATTCACCCCTCCACTTT.

This chain connects TRBV7-6 to TRBJ2-5, with 9 bases matching TRBD2. Germline V CDR1 and CDR2: SGHVS, FNYEAQ. The V gene end was trimmed by 2 bases and the J gene end by 4 bases; junction bases not matched to a gene: 8. The CDR3 loop spans 16 amino acids. CDR3 sequence reads: CASSLWAGGPGETQYF. The CDR3 DNA reads TGTGCCAGCAGCTTATGGGCGGGGGGGCCAGGAGAGACCCAGTACTTC. The full variable domain, with the rest looked up from reference TRBV7-6 and TRBJ2-5, is GAGVSQSPRYKVTKRGQDVALRCDPISGHVSLYWYRQALGQGPEFLTYFNYEAQQDKSGLPNDRFSAERPEGSISTLTIQRTEQRDSAMYRCASSLWAGGPGETQYFGPGTRLLVL.

With respect to this clone: An end of the junction differs from the germline gene, which may be a read error. The chain couples TRBV6-6 to TRBJ2-7; D is ambiguous. Looked up from germline, CDR1 is MNHNY and CDR2 is SVGAGI (reference sequence). This CDR3 has 12 residues. CDR3 in DNA: TGTGCCAGCAGTTATAATGCAGGTGATTTGGGCTTC. Translation: CASSYNAGDLGF.

This chain joins TRBV18 and TRBJ2-7, with 11 bases identical to TRBD1. Per the germline V gene, CDR1 is KGHSH and CDR2 is LQKENI. V dropped 6 bases and J dropped 2; count of bases not matched to a gene: 3. The CDR3 runs to 14 residues. The chain's CDR3 is CASSRTGGAYEQYF. In nucleotides, the CDR3 is TGTGCCAGCTCCCGGACAGGGGGCGCCTACGAGCAGTACTTC. Full variable domain (outside the CDR3, taken from reference TRBV18 and TRBJ2-7): NAGVMQNPRHLVRRRGQEARLRCSPMKGHSHVYWYRQLPEEGLKFMVYLQKENIIDESGMPKERFSAEFPKEGPSILRIQQVVRGDSAAYFCASSRTGGAYEQYFGPGTRLTVT.

The gene calls are TRBV19 and TRBJ1-4; no definite D call. V was cut by 0 bases and J by 10 bases, with 3 bases left in between. This CDR3 is built from 11 residues. Germline V CDR1 and CDR2: LNHDA, SQIVND (reference sequence). CDR3 coding DNA: TGTGCCAGTAGTATAGAGCGAAAACTGTTTTTT. This encodes CASSIERKLFF.

V gene TRBV7-9 combines with J gene TRBJ2-7; 7 bases fit TRBD1. CDR3 size: 15 residues. V was pared by 4 bases and J by 2 bases, with 8 bases of the junction left unmatched. Germline values: CDR1 SEHNR, CDR2 FQNEAQ (reference sequence). CDR3 loop: CASSSERTGTYEQYF. DNA for the CDR3: TGTGCCAGCAGCTCAGAAAGGACAGGAACCTACGAGCAGTACTTC.

V gene TRBV9 combines with J gene TRBJ2-1; 9 bases align to TRBD2. The germline V gene encodes CDR1 SGDLS and CDR2 YYNGEE. Trimming at V came to 3 bases and at J to 1 base, leaving 8 bases not matched to a gene. This CDR3 comprises 17 residues. Here the CDR3 reads CASSGVGTSFSYNEQFF. In DNA, the CDR3 is TGTGCCAGCAGCGGCGTAGGGACTAGCTTTTCCTACAATGAGCAGTTCTTC.

The rearrangement uses TRBV19 and TRBJ2-2; 8 nucleotides line up with TRBD2. Germline CDR1 and CDR2: LNHDA and SQIVND (reference sequence). V dropped 7 bases and J dropped 5; count of bases not matched to a gene: 9. The CDR3 is made up of 15 amino acids. The CDR3 is CASTPGGRGTGELFF. CDR3 DNA: TGTGCCAGTACCCCGGGAGGGAGGGGGACCGGGGAGCTGTTTTTT. The variable domain in full, completed from reference TRBV19 and TRBJ2-2, reads DGGITQSPKYLFRKEGQNVTLSCEQNLNHDAMYWYRQDPGQGLRLIYYSQIVNDFQKGDIAEGYSVSREKKESFPLTVTSAQKNPTAFYLCASTPGGRGTGELFFGEGSRLTVL.

This clone was counted once. The gene calls are TRBV15 and TRBJ1-1; 10 nucleotides line up with TRBD1. The CDR3 runs to 17 residues. CDR1 and CDR2 (germline): LNHNV, YYDKDF (reference sequence). J gave up 6 bases and V 0 bases, and 10 bases lay outside the gene matches. The CDR3 here is CATSRESGTGAGAEAFF. The CDR3 DNA reads TGTGCCACCAGCAGAGAAAGTGGGACAGGGGCCGGGGCTGAAGCTTTCTTT.

The chain recombines TRBV3-1 (or the pseudogene TRBV3-2) with TRBJ2-3; 9 positions match TRBD1. CDR1 and CDR2 (germline): LGHDT, YNNKEL (reference sequence). The CDR3 is 15 residues long. V was clipped by 5 bases and J by 4 bases; unmatched bases: 7. In nucleotides, the CDR3 is TGTGCCAGCAGCTACAGGGGGCTTAGGGCAGATACGCAGTATTTT. Translating gives CASSYRGLRADTQYF.

The chain links TRBV7-8 to TRBJ1-4; 8 positions match TRBD1. The CDR3 totals 16 residues. Losses at the gene ends were 6 bases for V and 7 bases for J; bases not matched to a gene: 13. Germline V CDR1 and CDR2: SGHVS, FQNEAQ. As DNA, the CDR3 is TGTGCCAGCAGTTCACGTTACAGACAGGGGAGTGAAAAACTGTTTTTT. This codes for CASSSRYRQGSEKLFF.

The rearrangement joins TRBV18 to TRBJ1-1, with 10 bases matching TRBD1. Germline lookup yields CDR1 KGHSH and CDR2 LQKENI. CDR3 length equals 14 residues. Trimming at V came to 3 bases and at J to 10 bases, leaving 8 bases not matched to a gene. Written as DNA, the CDR3 is TGTGCCAGCTCACCCGGGACAGGGGTTCTGTCAGCTTTCTTT. This encodes CASSPGTGVLSAFF.

The chain combines TRBV15 with TRBJ2-2; 9 nucleotides align to TRBD1. The junction had 12 bases not matched to a gene; V was cut back by 0 bases and J by 7 bases. The CDR3 is 18 residues long. Germline values: CDR1 LNHNV, CDR2 YYDKDF (reference sequence). Here the CDR3 reads CATSREVEDRGSGGELFF. As DNA, the CDR3 is TGTGCCACCAGCAGAGAGGTGGAGGACAGGGGTTCTGGCGGGGAGCTGTTTTTT. Full variable domain (remainder filled in from reference TRBV15 and TRBJ2-2): DAMVIQNPRYQVTQFGKPVTLSCSQTLNHNVMYWYQQKSSQAPKLLFHYYDKDFNNEADTPDNFQSRRPNTSFCFLDIRSPGLGDTAMYLCATSREVEDRGSGGELFFGEGSRLTVL.

The chain uses TRBV5-5 and TRBJ1-4; tentative D call: TRBD1 (5 bases). CDR1 is SGHKS and CDR2 is YYEKEE in the germline V gene (reference sequence). V was cut by 2 bases and J by 6 bases, with 11 bases left in between. The CDR3 covers 14 residues. The CDR3 coding sequence is TGTGCCAGCAGCTTAGTGGGGGGTGATGAAAAACTGTTTTTT. It yields the protein CASSLVGGDEKLFF.

J is TRBJ1-2 and V is TRBV12-3 or TRBV12-4; possible D gene TRBD1, 5 bases. V was clipped by 6 bases and J by 12 bases, with 14 bases between them. The CDR3 extends over 11 amino acids. CDR3 in amino acids: CASRTKGVHTF. CDR3 nucleotide sequence: TGTGCCAGCAGGACAAAAGGGGTACACACCTTC.

The rearrangement uses TRBV13 and TRBJ1-2; no clear D gene. Germline CDR1 reads PRHDT; CDR2 reads FYEKMQ (reference sequence). Trimming pared 4 bases from V and 7 bases from J, leaving 10 bases between. The CDR3 sequence is 12 residues long. The CDR3 is CASSSQVGGYTF. For the CDR3, the DNA is TGTGCCAGCAGCTCCCAGGTCGGTGGCTACACCTTC.